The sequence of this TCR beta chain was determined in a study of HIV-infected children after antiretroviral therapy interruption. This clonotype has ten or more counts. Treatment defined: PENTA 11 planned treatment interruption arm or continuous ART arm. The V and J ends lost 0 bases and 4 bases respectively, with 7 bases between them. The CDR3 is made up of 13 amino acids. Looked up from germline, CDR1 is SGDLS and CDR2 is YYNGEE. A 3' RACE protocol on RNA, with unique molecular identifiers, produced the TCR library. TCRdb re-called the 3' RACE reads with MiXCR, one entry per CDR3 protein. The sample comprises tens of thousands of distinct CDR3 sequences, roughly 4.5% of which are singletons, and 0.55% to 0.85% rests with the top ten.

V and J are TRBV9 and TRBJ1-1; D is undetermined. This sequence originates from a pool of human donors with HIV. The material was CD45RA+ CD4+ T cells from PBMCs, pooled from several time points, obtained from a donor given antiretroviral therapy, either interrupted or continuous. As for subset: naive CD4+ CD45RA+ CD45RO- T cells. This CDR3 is CASSVEEATEAFF. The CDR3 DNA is TGTGCCAGCAGCGTAGAAGAGGCCACTGAAGCTTTCTTT.